The rows below give T cell receptor beta chains drawn from one sample of a study of blood T cell repertoires in COVID-19. This table comes from immunoSEQ multiplex PCR, and its TCRdb copy is limited to in-frame clones, with some not included. The sample yields over 100,000 clones, about 82% seen once. Source material: peripheral blood. These TCRs come from a man aged 55 to 70 with active or convalescent COVID-19. CDR3s include the opening cysteine and the closing phenylalanine or tryptophan. Fields, in order: J gene, clone size, D gene, V gene, CDR3 protein, CDR3 DNA. A D gene is named only where the DNA matches it firmly. A clone size is listed for some rows: how often the clone was seen (once, few, many), or a class if it is expanded.

TRBJ1-1	-	TRBD1	TRBV19	CASSFSRTGSTEAFF	TGTGCCAGTAGTTTCTCTCGGACAGGGTCCACTGAAGCTTTCTTT
TRBJ1-1	-	TRBD1	TRBV5-4	CASSLRQGNTEAFF	TGTGCCAGCAGCTTGCGACAGGGAAACACTGAAGCTTTCTTT
TRBJ1-3	-	-	TRBV4-3	CASSQDGGNSGNTIYF	TGCGCCAGCAGCCAAGACGGAGGGAACTCTGGAAACACCATATATTTT
TRBJ2-7	-	TRBD1	TRBV5-1	CASSGTGGSYEQYF	TGCGCCAGCAGCGGAACAGGGGGCTCCTACGAGCAGTACTTC
TRBJ2-5	-	TRBD2	TRBV6-2/TRBV6-3	CASSYRPGAGEKETQYF	TGTGCCAGCAGTTACCGCCCAGGAGCGGGAGAAAAAGAGACCCAGTACTTC
TRBJ2-7	-	-	TRBV2	CASSLEGMMGEQYF	TGTGCCAGCAGTCTTGAGGGCATGATGGGCGAGCAGTACTTC
TRBJ2-1	-	TRBD1	TRBV10-3	CAISQRTGGLNEQFF	TGTGCCATCAGTCAACGAACAGGGGGACTCAATGAGCAGTTCTTC
TRBJ2-5	few	-	TRBV24-1	CATSDFSGVETQYF	TGTGCCACCAGTGATTTTTCCGGGGTAGAGACCCAGTACTTC
TRBJ1-5	once	-	TRBV7-9	CASSLESGVQPQHF	TGTGCCAGCAGCTTAGAGTCAGGGGTACAGCCCCAGCATTTT
TRBJ2-7	-	TRBD2	TRBV7-2	CASSLASGTVERGYEQYF	TGTGCCAGCAGCTTAGCTAGCGGGACTGTCGAGAGGGGCTACGAGCAGTACTTC
TRBJ2-3	-	TRBD1	TRBV18	CASSPQTGVGTDTQYF	TGTGCCAGCTCACCACAGACAGGGGTGGGGACAGATACGCAGTATTTT
TRBJ2-5	-	-	TRBV10-3	CAISELSSRGVQETQYF	TGTGCCATCAGTGAGTTATCGTCCAGGGGGGTCCAAGAGACCCAGTACTTC
TRBJ2-1	-	TRBD2	TRBV5-1	CASSLGSSGVNNEQFF	TGCGCCAGCAGCTTGGGGTCTAGCGGGGTAAACAATGAGCAGTTCTTC
TRBJ2-7	-	-	TRBV28	CASMRGRAYEQYF	TGTGCCAGCATGAGGGGGAGGGCCTACGAGCAGTACTTC
TRBJ2-1	-	TRBD2	TRBV6-5	CASSRSGKRGEQFF	TGTGCCAGCAGTAGGAGCGGGAAGAGGGGTGAGCAGTTCTTC
TRBJ2-1	-	TRBD2	TRBV6-2/TRBV6-3	CASSSPGGGTSSYNEQFF	TGTGCCAGCAGTTCGCCGGGAGGCGGTACAAGCTCCTACAATGAGCAGTTCTTC
TRBJ2-2	-	-	TRBV18	CASSPPASSSGELFF	TGTGCCAGCTCACCACCGGCCAGTTCCTCCGGGGAGCTGTTTTTT
TRBJ2-7	-	-	TRBV30	CAWSETSYEQYF	TGTGCCTGGAGTGAGACTAGCTACGAGCAGTACTTC
TRBJ2-7	-	TRBD1	TRBV28	CASSPWGTGGSTEQYF	TGTGCCAGCAGTCCCTGGGGGACAGGGGGTTCTACCGAGCAGTACTTC
TRBJ1-3	few	-	TRBV5-1	CASSLDINGNTIYF	TGCGCCAGCAGCTTGGACATTAACGGAAACACCATATATTTT
TRBJ2-7	-	TRBD2	TRBV10-3	CAIKKQRDEEYEQYF	TGTGCCATCAAAAAACAGCGGGATGAGGAATACGAGCAGTACTTC
TRBJ1-5	-	-	TRBV7-9	CASSSNRNQPQHF	TGTGCCAGCAGCTCCAACAGGAATCAGCCCCAGCATTTT
TRBJ2-7	-	-	TRBV29-1	CSVGSAEQYF	TGCAGCGTTGGGAGTGCCGAGCAGTACTTC
TRBJ1-2	-	-	TRBV4-2	CASSQGLYGYTF	TGTGCCAGCAGCCAAGGACTCTATGGCTACACCTTC
TRBJ1-2	-	-	TRBV28	CASTREEAGYTF	TGTGCCAGCACTCGGGAGGAAGCTGGCTACACCTTC
TRBJ2-1	-	TRBD2	TRBV11-3	CASSLAGGSGRSEQFF	TGTGCCAGCAGCTTAGCGGGGGGGTCAGGGAGGAGTGAGCAGTTCTTC
TRBJ2-5	few	-	TRBV6-5	CASRLIGGQETQYF	TGTGCCAGCAGACTTATCGGGGGCCAAGAGACCCAGTACTTC
TRBJ1-2	-	TRBD1	TRBV7-9	CASSLRQGDYGYTF	TGTGCCAGCAGTTTAAGACAGGGTGACTATGGCTACACCTTC
TRBJ1-1	many	-	TRBV7-9	CASSFGRAFEAFF	TGTGCCAGCAGCTTTGGCAGGGCTTTTGAAGCTTTCTTT
TRBJ1-3	once	-	TRBV9	CASSADLVSSYGNTIYF	TGTGCCAGCAGCGCAGACTTAGTTTCGAGTTACGGAAACACCATATATTTT
TRBJ1-5	few	TRBD1	TRBV7-3	CASSRTGPGQPQHF	TGTGCCAGCAGCCGGACAGGTCCAGGGCAGCCCCAGCATTTT
TRBJ1-1	-	-	TRBV11-2	CASSLQDRSTEAFF	TGTGCCAGCAGTTTGCAGGATCGATCTACTGAAGCTTTCTTT
TRBJ1-2	-	-	TRBV28	CASSLGRSGYGYTF	TGTGCCAGCAGTTTAGGCCGTTCAGGGTATGGCTACACCTTC
TRBJ2-1	once	-	TRBV27	CASSFLAASWEQFF	TGTGCCAGCAGTTTTTTAGCGGCATCCTGGGAGCAGTTCTTC
TRBJ2-1	-	-	TRBV4-3	CASSQDAQRSSYNEQFF	TGCGCCAGCAGCCAAGATGCCCAGCGGAGCTCCTACAATGAGCAGTTCTTC
TRBJ2-7	once	TRBD2	TRBV11-2	CASSLMTSALYEQYF	TGTGCCAGCAGCTTGATGACTAGCGCGCTCTACGAGCAGTACTTC
TRBJ2-2	-	-	TRBV27	CASMFLANTGELFF	TGTGCCAGCATGTTCCTCGCGAACACCGGGGAGCTGTTTTTT
TRBJ2-7	-	-	TRBV5-1	CASSLEADSYEQYF	TGCGCCAGCAGCTTGGAGGCGGACTCCTACGAGCAGTACTTC
TRBJ2-2	-	-	TRBV30	CAWRRGRGGELFF	TGTGCCTGGAGGCGGGGCCGAGGCGGGGAGCTGTTTTTT
TRBJ2-1	-	TRBD2	TRBV10-3	CAISDSGSTGNEQFF	TGTGCCATCAGTGATAGCGGGAGTACGGGAAATGAGCAGTTCTTC
TRBJ2-7	-	TRBD2	TRBV18	CASSPGLAGYEQYF	TGTGCCAGCTCACCCGGGCTAGCGGGTTACGAGCAGTACTTC
TRBJ1-5	-	-	TRBV5-6	CASSLKGGYGNQPQHF	TGTGCCAGCAGCTTGAAGGGGGGGTACGGCAATCAGCCCCAGCATTTT